A selection of T cell receptor beta chains follows, all from one sample in a study of regulatory T cells in long-lasting Graves disease. MiXCR was run by TCRdb on the multiplex PCR reads, yielding one entry per CDR3 protein. The sample has about 660,000 distinct CDR3 sequences, 30% seen once. Specimen: peripheral blood mononuclear cells (PBMCs), collected when the disease was refractory, from a patient treated with antithyroid drugs. The receptors shown here come from a female donor with Graves disease. Each CDR3 is given without its conserved first and last residue.

10 TRBV28 ASSYTGLGYT
13 TRBV13 ASSSRGTENTEAF
14 TRBV6-5 ASSWRQQGAGTEAF
13 TRBV28 ASSSVQGLNQPQH
13 TRBV27 ASSSIRDTVYEQY
13 TRBV5-1 ASSLVKGGSYEQY
14 TRBV25-1 ASSEFKAGGLNEQY
12 TRBV5-1 ASREGRGAYEQY
12 TRBV27 ASSQSGYGNTIY
12 TRBV2 ASSERHSNQPQH
12 TRBV27 ASSFRGAAYEQY
10 TRBV12-3/TRBV12-4 ASRWLADTQY
9 TRBV20-1 SAILSDTQY
14 TRBV3-1 ASSEGTSDRSETQY
12 TRBV9 ASSKGQINEKLF
15 TRBV7-9 ASSWGGWWKLNYGYT
14 TRBV7-8 ASSVADRAMNTEAF
15 TRBV29-1 SVERDSGLVDQETQY
13 TRBV9 ASSSEQGVQETQY
13 TRBV4-2 ASSPWTGAGDEQY
12 TRBV12-3/TRBV12-4 ASNRGLHTGELF
16 TRBV5-1 ASARATGGAAGANVLT
11 TRBV10-1 ASSENAVQPQH
11 TRBV2 ASDMDRGNGYT
12 TRBV20-1 SAQAGQQIYEQY
11 TRBV2 ASSVIFGETQY
12 TRBV5-6 ASSLTTGDYGYT
19 TRBV5-1 ASSLVAFTSGSFGNTGELF
14 TRBV6-1 ASSTLRGLGEFEQY
13 TRBV18 ASSPIPGSYNEQF
10 TRBV29-1 SVDYMTGEAF
16 TRBV5-1 ASSLVGTSGRVLDEQY
11 TRBV19 ATRGQGGYEQY
10 TRBV12-3/TRBV12-4 ASSSRGEKLF
11 TRBV2 ASSPPNTDTQY
14 TRBV20-1 SAREPTGTANTEAF
13 TRBV7-9 ASSSSALSNQPQH
13 TRBV6-2/TRBV6-3 ASSYTGQSNYGYT
13 TRBV11-2 ASSLEGGLNSPLH
14 TRBV30 AWSRTRRRDEEKLF
14 TRBV20-1 SARVDRGDYTGELF
14 TRBV7-3 ASSRGLAGSIETQY
12 TRBV12-3/TRBV12-4 ASSLVARQGLAF
12 TRBV20-1 SASPGQGNQPQH
12 TRBV29-1 SVTGTGSNTEAF